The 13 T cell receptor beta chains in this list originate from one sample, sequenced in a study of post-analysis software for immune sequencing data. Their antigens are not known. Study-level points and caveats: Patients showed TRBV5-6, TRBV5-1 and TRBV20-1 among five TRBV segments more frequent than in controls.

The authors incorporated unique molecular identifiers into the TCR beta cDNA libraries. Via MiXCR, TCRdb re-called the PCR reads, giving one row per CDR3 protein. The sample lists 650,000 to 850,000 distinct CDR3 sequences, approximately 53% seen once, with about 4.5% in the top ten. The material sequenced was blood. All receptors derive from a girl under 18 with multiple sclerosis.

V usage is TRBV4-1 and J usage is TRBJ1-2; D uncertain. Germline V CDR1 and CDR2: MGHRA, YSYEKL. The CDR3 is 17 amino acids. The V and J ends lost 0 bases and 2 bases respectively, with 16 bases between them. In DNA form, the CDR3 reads TGCGCCAGCAGCCAAGACGTCAGGCAGATATTAAACTATGGCTACACCTTC. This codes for CASSQDVRQILNYGYTF.

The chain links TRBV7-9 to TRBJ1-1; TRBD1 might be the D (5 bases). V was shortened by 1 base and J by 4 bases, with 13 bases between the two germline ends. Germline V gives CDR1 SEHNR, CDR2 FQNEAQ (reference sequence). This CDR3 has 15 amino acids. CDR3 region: CASSLEGLGGTEAFF. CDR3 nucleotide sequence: TGTGCCAGCAGCTTAGAAGGCCTCGGGGGCACTGAAGCTTTCTTT.

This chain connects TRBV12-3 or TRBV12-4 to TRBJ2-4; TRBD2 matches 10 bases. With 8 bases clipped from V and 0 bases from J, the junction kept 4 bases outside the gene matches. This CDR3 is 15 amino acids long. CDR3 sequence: CASAQRGGAKNIQYF. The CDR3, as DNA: TGTGCCAGCGCTCAGCGGGGGGGAGCCAAAAACATTCAGTACTTC.

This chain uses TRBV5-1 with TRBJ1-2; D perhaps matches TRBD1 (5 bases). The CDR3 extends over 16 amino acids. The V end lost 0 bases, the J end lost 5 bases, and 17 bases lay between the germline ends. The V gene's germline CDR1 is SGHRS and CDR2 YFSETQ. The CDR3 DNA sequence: TGCGCCAGCAGCTTGGTAGGAGGAGGGGAACTGTATGGCTACACCTTC. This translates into CASSLVGGGELYGYTF.

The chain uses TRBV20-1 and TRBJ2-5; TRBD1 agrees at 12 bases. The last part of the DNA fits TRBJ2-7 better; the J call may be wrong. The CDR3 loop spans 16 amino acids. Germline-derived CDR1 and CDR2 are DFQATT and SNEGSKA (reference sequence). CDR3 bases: TGCAGTGCTAGGTTAACCTCGGGACAGGGGGCCCTCGAGCAGTACTTC. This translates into CSARLTSGQGALEQYF.

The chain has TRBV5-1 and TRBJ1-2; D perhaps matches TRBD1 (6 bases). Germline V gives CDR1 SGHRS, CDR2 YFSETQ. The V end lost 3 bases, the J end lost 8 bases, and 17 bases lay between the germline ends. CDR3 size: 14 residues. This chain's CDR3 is CASSSGGGLDGYTF. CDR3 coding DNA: TGCGCCAGCAGCTCAGGAGGGGGGCTTGACGGCTACACCTTC. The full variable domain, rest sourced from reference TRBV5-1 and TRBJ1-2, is KAGVTQTPRYLIKTRGQQVTLSCSPISGHRSVSWYQQTPGQGLQFLFEYFSETQRNKGNFPGRFSGRQFSNSRSEMNVSTLELGDSALYLCASSSGGGLDGYTFGSGTRLTVV.

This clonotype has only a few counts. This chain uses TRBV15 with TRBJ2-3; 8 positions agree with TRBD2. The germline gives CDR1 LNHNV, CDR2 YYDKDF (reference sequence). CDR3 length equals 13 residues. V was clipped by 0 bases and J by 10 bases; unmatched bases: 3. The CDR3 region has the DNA TGTGCCACCAGCAGAGATGCGACTAGCGCGCAGTATTTT. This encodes CATSRDATSAQYF. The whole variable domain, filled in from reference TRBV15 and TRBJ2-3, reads DAMVIQNPRYQVTQFGKPVTLSCSQTLNHNVMYWYQQKSSQAPKLLFHYYDKDFNNEADTPDNFQSRRPNTSFCFLDIRSPGLGDTAMYLCATSRDATSAQYFGPGTRLTVL.

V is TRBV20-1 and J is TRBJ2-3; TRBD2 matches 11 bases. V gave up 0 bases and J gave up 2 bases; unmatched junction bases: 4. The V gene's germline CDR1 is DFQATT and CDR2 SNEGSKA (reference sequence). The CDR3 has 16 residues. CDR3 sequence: CSARDLTSGDTDTQYF. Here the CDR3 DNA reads TGCAGTGCTAGAGATTTGACTAGCGGGGACACAGATACGCAGTATTTT.

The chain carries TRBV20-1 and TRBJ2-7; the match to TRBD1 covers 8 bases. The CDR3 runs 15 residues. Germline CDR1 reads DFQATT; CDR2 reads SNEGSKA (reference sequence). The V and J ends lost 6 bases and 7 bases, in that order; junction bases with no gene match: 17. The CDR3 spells CSASEGPGGRNEQYF. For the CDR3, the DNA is TGCAGTGCCTCCGAGGGGCCAGGGGGCCGGAATGAGCAGTACTTC.

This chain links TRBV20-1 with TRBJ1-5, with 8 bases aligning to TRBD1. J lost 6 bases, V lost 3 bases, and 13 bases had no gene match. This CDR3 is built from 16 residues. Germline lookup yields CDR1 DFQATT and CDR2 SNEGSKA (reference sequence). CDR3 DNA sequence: TGCAGTGCTAGTACCGATTGGGGCACAGGGGGTCAGCCCCAGCATTTT. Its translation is CSASTDWGTGGQPQHF.

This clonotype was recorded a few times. CDR3 in amino acids: CSARRSQATYEQYF. The CDR3, as DNA: TGCAGTGCTAGAAGGTCGCAGGCAACCTACGAGCAGTACTTC. The genes are TRBV20-1 and TRBJ2-4; no firm D call. The end of the DNA is better explained by TRBJ2-7, so the J call may be wrong. The CDR3 sequence is 14 residues long. Germline V gives CDR1 DFQATT, CDR2 SNEGSKA (reference sequence).

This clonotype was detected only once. Here the CDR3 DNA reads TGCGCCAGCAGCTTGGAACCGCCGGGACAGGGAATAACAGATACGCAGTATTTT. It translates to CASSLEPPGQGITDTQYF. The V call is TRBV5-1, the J call TRBJ2-3; 9 bases are shared with TRBD1. Trimming at V came to 0 bases and at J to 3 bases, leaving 11 bases not matched to a gene. The germline gives CDR1 SGHRS, CDR2 YFSETQ. The CDR3 spans 18 residues.

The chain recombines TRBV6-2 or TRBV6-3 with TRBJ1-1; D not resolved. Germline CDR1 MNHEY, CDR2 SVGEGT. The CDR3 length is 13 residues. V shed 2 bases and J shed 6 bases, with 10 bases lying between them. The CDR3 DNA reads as TGTGCCAGCAGTTACGTAGCGATCTCTGAAGCTTTCTTT. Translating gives CASSYVAISEAFF.